What follows are 9 T cell receptor beta chains derived from one specimen sequenced in a study of CD8+ T cells in alopecia areata. cDNA reverse transcribed from extracted RNA served as the sequencing template. Clones were sequenced by immunoSEQ multiplex PCR, and TCRdb holds only the in-frame ones, with some missing. The table has roughly 170,000 clones, 50% to 60% seen once. Here the sequenced sample was CD4+ T cells sorted from blood, taken at week 0. The receptor source for this set is a human donor with alopecia areata.

This clone was detected only a few times. The chain couples TRBV19 to TRBJ1-1; TRBD1 matches 9 bases. The germline CDR1 and CDR2 sequences are LNHDA and SQIVND (reference sequence). The CDR3 sequence is 14 residues long. The J segment lost 1 base and the V segment lost 5 bases, leaving 2 bases of the junction unmatched. The CDR3 here is CASSVGQGNTEAFF. CDR3 coding DNA: TGTGCCAGTAGTGTGGGACAGGGGAACACTGAAGCTTTCTTT.

This rearrangement joins TRBV30 to TRBJ1-2; TRBD1 might be the D (6 bases). Trimming took off 8 bases at V and 2 bases at J, with 9 bases between the two ends. CDR1 is GTSNPN, CDR2 SVGIG, per germline (reference sequence). The CDR3 is 11 amino acids. This chain's CDR3 is CALTGNYGYTF. The CDR3 DNA sequence: TGTGCCCTTACAGGGAACTATGGCTACACCTTC.

This clone came up a few times. The V and J genes are TRBV19 and TRBJ2-5; D remains unclear. The V and J ends lost 3 bases and 2 bases respectively, with 13 bases between them. This CDR3 has 15 amino acids. CDR1 is LNHDA, CDR2 SQIVND, per germline (reference sequence). CDR3 nucleotides: TGTGCCAGTAGTATCGGAAAGGATTCACAAGAGACCCAGTACTTC. It encodes CASSIGKDSQETQYF.

This clone was seen a handful of times. The genes are TRBV12-5 and TRBJ1-1; perhaps TRBD1 as D (6 bases). This CDR3 contains 16 residues. Germline V gene data show CDR1 as LGHNT and CDR2 as FRNRAP. With 0 bases removed from V and 2 bases from J, the gap between germline ends came to 13 bases. The CDR3 spells CASGLVQGRVNTEAFF. For the CDR3, the DNA is TGTGCTAGTGGTTTGGTACAGGGAAGGGTCAACACTGAAGCTTTCTTT.

The V call is TRBV4-2, the J call TRBJ2-5; 7 positions match TRBD1. Per germline, CDR1 LGHNA and CDR2 YNFKEQ. The CDR3 is made up of 15 amino acids. Germline trimming cut 1 base from V and 2 bases from J; bases unmatched to any gene: 4. The CDR3 nucleotides are TGTGCCAGCAGCCAAGGCCCGACAGGGCAAGAGACCCAGTACTTC. Protein product: CASSQGPTGQETQYF.

CDR3 sequence: CASSGRATQETQYF. The DNA of the CDR3 is TGTGCCAGCAGTGGAAGGGCGACCCAAGAGACCCAGTACTTC. V is TRBV2 and J is TRBJ2-5; D gene unclear. Trimming pared 4 bases from V and 1 base from J, leaving 10 bases between. Germline assignment: CDR1 SNHLY and CDR2 FYNNEI. The CDR3 contains 14 residues.

The chain couples TRBV7-2 to TRBJ1-5; TRBD1 matches 7 bases. The CDR3 consists of 13 residues. After removal of 5 bases from V and 6 bases from J, the junction contained 4 bases not matched to a gene. Germline CDR1 is SGHTA and CDR2 is FQGNSA. CDR3: CASSQGGVQPQHF. DNA for the CDR3: TGTGCCAGCAGCCAGGGGGGCGTTCAGCCCCAGCATTTT.

This clone was counted a few times. The CDR3 reads CSVQSFSYEQYF. The CDR3 nucleotides read TGCAGCGTACAGAGCTTCTCCTACGAGCAGTACTTC. V usage is TRBV29-1 and J usage is TRBJ2-7; no reliable D call. The CDR3 is 12 amino acids. V shed 6 bases and J shed 0 bases, with 9 bases lying between them. Germline CDR1 SQVTM, CDR2 ANQGSEA.

The V call is TRBV2, the J call TRBJ1-5; D remains unclear. The CDR3 is made up of 14 amino acids. V shed 3 bases and J shed 5 bases, with 11 bases lying between them. Germline CDR1 and CDR2: SNHLY and FYNNEI. The CDR3 sequence: CASSDPRKDQPQHF. The CDR3 region has the DNA TGTGCCAGCAGTGACCCCCGAAAGGATCAGCCCCAGCATTTT. The full variable domain, rest sourced from reference TRBV2 and TRBJ1-5, is EPEVTQTPSHQVTQMGQEVILRCVPISNHLYFYWYRQILGQKVEFLVSFYNNEISEKSEIFDDQFSVERPDGSNFTLKIRSTKLEDSAMYFCASSDPRKDQPQHFGDGTRLSIL.